This T cell receptor (beta chain) was sequenced in a study of blood T cell repertoires in COVID-19. Study-level information: Samples representing acute and convalescent COVID-19 were sourced from the United States, Italy and Spain. In each case, the material was cDNA or gDNA derived from T cells, B-cell-depleted T cells, or PBMCs.

This clone was observed once. Per the original data handling: Counts of nucleated cells, estimated from reference gene primer amplification, were obtained. Sequenced by immunoSEQ multiplex PCR; TCRdb stores in-frame clones only, minus some. That table supplies the V and J calls and clone size; D and trimming were determined from the DNA. Among roughly 200,000 clones listed, roughly 88% were seen once. Sample: peripheral blood. The receptor comes from a woman between 40 and 55 years old who had recovered from COVID-19.

The CDR3 sequence is CASSQAFGTDTQYF. The CDR3 DNA is TGTGCCAGCAGCCAGGCCTTTGGCACAGATACGCAGTATTTT. The chain carries TRBV3-1 (or the pseudogene TRBV3-2) and TRBJ2-3; no clear D gene. The CDR3 extends over 14 amino acids. From germline, CDR1 is LGHDT and CDR2 YNNKEL (reference sequence). Deletions cut 3 bases from V and 1 base from J, with 8 bases between.